This is a list of T cell receptor beta chains from one sample in a study of yellow fever vaccine responses in identical twins. TCRdb itself ran the RT-PCR reads through MiXCR, one entry per CDR3 protein. Of approximately 9,700 distinct CDR3 sequences listed, 75% to 90% are singletons. Sequencing used T cells from blood (PBMCs), unsorted or a sorted subset (not recorded which), obtained before or after yellow fever vaccination (not recorded which). The receptor source for this set is a woman aged 18 to 35 who received the yellow fever vaccine. Each CDR3 is given without its conserved first and last residue. The order of the fields is J gene, clone size, V gene, CDR3 protein. Size values are once, few and many counts, or a class for expanded clones, and some rows have none.

TRBJ2-3 | NA | TRBV23-1 | ASSQSPGLAGAVADTQY
TRBJ1-5 | NA | TRBV28 | ASSFKGPGQPQH
TRBJ2-1 | once | TRBV20-1 | SAGGLAGVYNEQF
TRBJ2-7 | NA | TRBV19 | ASSIVPSNEQY
TRBJ2-1 | NA | TRBV2 | ASSEWVHEQF
TRBJ2-1 | NA | TRBV11-1 | ASSTRTGRFSNEQF
TRBJ2-7 | NA | TRBV5-1 | ASSLDAAYEQY
TRBJ1-1 | NA | TRBV10-3 | AISESRTGRNTEAF
TRBJ2-7 | NA | TRBV13 | ASSFLGSYEQY
TRBJ2-7 | NA | TRBV28 | ASSLSPQGANEQY
TRBJ2-7 | few | TRBV2 | ASSRDRLSYEQY
TRBJ1-4 | NA | TRBV2 | ASSERQVAVLF
TRBJ2-3 | NA | TRBV7-8 | ASSLPAIYTQY
TRBJ2-1 | once | TRBV24-1 | ATSDSAGQGLDEQF
TRBJ1-1 | once | TRBV29-1 | SAEGGNTEAF
TRBJ1-5 | NA | TRBV19 | ASSDDRFQPQH
TRBJ2-3 | NA | TRBV5-1 | ASNLGQGTDTQY
TRBJ1-2 | NA | TRBV29-1 | SVGQVPGLYGYT
TRBJ2-3 | NA | TRBV2 | ASSGGGAMGRSDTQY